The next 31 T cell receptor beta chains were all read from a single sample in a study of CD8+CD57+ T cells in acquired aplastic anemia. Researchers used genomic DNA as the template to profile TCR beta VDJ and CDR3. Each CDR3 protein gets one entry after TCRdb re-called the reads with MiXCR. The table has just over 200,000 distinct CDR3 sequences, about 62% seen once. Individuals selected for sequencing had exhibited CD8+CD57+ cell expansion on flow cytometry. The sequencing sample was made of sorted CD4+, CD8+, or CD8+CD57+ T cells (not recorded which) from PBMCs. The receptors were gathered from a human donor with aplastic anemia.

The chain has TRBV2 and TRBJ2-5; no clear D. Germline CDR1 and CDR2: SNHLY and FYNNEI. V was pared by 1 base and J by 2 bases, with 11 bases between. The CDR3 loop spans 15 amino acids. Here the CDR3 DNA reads TGTGCCAGCAGTGAAGATAGTTCGTTTCAAGAGACCCAGTACTTC. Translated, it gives CASSEDSSFQETQYF.

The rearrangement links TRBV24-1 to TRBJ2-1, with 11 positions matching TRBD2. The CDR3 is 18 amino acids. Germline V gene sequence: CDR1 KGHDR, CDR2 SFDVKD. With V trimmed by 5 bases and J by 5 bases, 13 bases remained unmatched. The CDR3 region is CATSGKGTSGLANNEQFF. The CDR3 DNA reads TGTGCCACCAGTGGGAAGGGGACTAGCGGTTTGGCCAACAATGAGCAGTTCTTC.

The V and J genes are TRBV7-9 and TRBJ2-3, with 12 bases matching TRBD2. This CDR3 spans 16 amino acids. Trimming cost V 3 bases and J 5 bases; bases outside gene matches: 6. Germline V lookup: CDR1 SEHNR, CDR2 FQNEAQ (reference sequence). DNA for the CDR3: TGTGCCAGCAGCTTGCTAGCGGGAGGGGCAGGAGATACGCAGTATTTT. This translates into CASSLLAGGAGDTQYF.

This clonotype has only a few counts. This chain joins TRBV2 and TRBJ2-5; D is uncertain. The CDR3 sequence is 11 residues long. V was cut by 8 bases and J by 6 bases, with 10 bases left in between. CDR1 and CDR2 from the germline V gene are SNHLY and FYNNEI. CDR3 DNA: TGTGCCAGCCTAGACCGACAGACCCAGTACTTC. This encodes CASLDRQTQYF.

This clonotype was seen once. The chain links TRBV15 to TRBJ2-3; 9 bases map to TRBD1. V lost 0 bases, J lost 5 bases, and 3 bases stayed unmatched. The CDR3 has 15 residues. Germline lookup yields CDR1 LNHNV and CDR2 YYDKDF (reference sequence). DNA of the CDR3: TGTGCCACCAGCAGAGACGGACAGGGGAGAGATACGCAGTATTTT. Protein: CATSRDGQGRDTQYF.

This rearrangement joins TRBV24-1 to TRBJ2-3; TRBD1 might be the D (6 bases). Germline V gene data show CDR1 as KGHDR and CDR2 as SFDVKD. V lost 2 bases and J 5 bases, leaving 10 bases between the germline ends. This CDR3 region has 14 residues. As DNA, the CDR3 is TGTGCCACCAGTGATTGGGGGCGAGGAGATACGCAGTATTTT. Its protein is CATSDWGRGDTQYF.

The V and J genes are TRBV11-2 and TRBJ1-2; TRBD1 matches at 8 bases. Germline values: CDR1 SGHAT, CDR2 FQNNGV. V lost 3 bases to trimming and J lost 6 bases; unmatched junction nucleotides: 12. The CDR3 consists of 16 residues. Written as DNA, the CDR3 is TGTGCCAGCAGCTTGGATCCTCGGACAGGGTCAGATGGCTACACCTTC. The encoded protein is CASSLDPRTGSDGYTF.

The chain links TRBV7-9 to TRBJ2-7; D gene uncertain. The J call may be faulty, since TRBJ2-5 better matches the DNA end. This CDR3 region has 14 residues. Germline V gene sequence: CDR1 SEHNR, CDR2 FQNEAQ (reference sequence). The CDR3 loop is CASSSGPDGETQYF. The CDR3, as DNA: TGTGCCAGCAGCTCAGGTCCCGATGGTGAGACCCAGTACTTC.

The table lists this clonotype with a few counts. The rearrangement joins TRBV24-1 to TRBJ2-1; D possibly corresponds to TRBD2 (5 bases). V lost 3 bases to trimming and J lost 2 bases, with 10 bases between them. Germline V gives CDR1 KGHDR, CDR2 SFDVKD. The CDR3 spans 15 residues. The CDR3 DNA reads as TGTGCCACCAGTGATCGACTATCGCCCTACAATGAGCAGTTCTTC. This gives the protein CATSDRLSPYNEQFF.

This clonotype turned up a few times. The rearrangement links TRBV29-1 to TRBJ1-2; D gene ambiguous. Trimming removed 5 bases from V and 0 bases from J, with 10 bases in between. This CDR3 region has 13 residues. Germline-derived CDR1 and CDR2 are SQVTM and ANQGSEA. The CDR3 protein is CSVLHGTNYGYTF. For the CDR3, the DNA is TGCAGCGTTCTCCACGGTACTAACTATGGCTACACCTTC.

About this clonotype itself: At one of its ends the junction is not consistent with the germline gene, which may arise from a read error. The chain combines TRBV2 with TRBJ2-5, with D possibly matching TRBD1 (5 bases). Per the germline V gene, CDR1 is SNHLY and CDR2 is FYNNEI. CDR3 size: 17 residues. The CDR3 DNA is TGTGCCACCAGTGATGGGGCCCAGGGAAGGATGGAGGAGACCCAGTACTTC. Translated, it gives CATSDGAQGRMEETQYF.

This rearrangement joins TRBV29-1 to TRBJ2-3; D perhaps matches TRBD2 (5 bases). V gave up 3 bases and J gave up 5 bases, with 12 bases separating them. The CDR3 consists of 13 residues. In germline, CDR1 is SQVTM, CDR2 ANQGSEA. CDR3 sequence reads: CSVDESGKDTQYF. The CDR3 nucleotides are TGCAGCGTTGATGAATCGGGGAAAGATACGCAGTATTTT.

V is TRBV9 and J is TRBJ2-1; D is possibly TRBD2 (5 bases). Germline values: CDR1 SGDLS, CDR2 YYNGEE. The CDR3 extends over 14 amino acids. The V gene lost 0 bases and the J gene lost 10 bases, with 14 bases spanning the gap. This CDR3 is CASSVEPEGVEQFF. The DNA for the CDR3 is TGTGCCAGCAGCGTAGAGCCCGAGGGAGTAGAGCAGTTCTTC.

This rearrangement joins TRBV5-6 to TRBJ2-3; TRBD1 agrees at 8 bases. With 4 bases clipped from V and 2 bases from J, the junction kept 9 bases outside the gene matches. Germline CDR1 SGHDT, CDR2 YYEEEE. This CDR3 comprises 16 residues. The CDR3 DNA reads TGTGCCAGCAGCCGAATCGGACAGGGAATCACAGATACGCAGTATTTT. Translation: CASSRIGQGITDTQYF.

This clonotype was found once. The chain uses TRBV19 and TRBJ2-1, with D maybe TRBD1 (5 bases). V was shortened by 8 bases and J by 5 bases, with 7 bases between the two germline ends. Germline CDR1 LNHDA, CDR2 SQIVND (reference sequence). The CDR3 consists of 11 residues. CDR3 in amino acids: CASGQHNEQFF. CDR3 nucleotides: TGTGCCAGTGGACAACACAATGAGCAGTTCTTC.

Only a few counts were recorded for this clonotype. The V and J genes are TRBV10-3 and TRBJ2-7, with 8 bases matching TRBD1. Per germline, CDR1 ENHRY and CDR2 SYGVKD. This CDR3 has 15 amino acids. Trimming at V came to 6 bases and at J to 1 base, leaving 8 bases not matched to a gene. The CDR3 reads CAIRETGVGSYEQYF. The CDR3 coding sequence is TGTGCCATCAGAGAGACAGGGGTCGGGTCCTACGAGCAGTACTTC.

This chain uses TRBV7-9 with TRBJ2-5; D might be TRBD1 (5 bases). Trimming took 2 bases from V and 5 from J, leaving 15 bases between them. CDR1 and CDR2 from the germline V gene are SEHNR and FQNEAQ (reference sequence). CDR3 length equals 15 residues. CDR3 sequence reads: CASSLSGAYNETQYF. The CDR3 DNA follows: TGTGCCAGCAGCTTAAGTGGGGCTTACAATGAGACCCAGTACTTC.

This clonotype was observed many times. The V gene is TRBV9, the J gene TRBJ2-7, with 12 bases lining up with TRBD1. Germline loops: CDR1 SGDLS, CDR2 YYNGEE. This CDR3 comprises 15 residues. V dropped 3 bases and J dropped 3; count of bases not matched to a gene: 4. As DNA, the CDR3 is TGTGCCAGCAGCGGCTGGGACAGGGGGCACTACGAGCAGTACTTC. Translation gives CASSGWDRGHYEQYF.

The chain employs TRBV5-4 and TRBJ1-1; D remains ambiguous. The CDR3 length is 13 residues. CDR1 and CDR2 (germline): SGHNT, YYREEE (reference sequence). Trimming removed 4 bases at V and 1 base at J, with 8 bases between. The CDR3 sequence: CASSQRRNTEAFF. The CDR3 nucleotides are TGTGCCAGCAGCCAACGTCGGAACACTGAAGCTTTCTTT.

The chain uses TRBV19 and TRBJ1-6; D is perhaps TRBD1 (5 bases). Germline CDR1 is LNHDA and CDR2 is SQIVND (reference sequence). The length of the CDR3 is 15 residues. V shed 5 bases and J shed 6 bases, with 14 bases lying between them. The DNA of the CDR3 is TGTGCCAGTAGTGCGCGGGGCGGCAGTAATTCACCCCTCCACTTT. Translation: CASSARGGSNSPLHF.

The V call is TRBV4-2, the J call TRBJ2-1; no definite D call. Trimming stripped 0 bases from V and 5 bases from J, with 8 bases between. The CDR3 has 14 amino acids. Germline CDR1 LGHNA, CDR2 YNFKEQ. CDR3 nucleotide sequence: TGTGCCAGCAGCCAAGAAGAGTATCACAATGAGCAGTTCTTC. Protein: CASSQEEYHNEQFF.

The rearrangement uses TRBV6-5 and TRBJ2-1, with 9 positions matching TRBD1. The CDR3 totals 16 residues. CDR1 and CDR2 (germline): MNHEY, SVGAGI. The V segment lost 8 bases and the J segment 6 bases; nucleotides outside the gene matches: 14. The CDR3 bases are TGTGCCAGCGGACGCTATTTGGACAGGGGCATCAATGAGCAGTTCTTC. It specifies CASGRYLDRGINEQFF.

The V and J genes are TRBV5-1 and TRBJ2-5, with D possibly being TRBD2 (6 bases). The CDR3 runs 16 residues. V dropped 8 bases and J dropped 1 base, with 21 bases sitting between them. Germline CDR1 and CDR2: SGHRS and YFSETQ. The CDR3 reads CASSAPLAPSQETQYF. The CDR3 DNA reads TGCGCCAGTAGCGCCCCACTAGCCCCCTCCCAAGAGACCCAGTACTTC.

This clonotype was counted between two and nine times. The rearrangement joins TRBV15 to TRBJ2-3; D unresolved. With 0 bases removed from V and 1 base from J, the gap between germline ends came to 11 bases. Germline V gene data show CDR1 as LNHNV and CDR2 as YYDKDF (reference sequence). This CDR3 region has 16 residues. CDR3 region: CATSREAGGGTDTQYF. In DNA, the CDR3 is TGTGCCACCAGCAGAGAGGCAGGTGGGGGCACAGATACGCAGTATTTT.

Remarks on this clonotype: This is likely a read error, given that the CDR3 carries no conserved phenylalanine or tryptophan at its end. CDR3 sequence (DNA): TGTGCCAGCAGCCCCCGCACCGGGACAGGCTCCTACAATGAGCAGTTCTCC. It codes for CASSPRTGTGSYNEQFS. The chain combines TRBV7-3 with TRBJ2-1; 8 nucleotides agree with TRBD1. V was clipped by 5 bases and J by 0 bases; unmatched bases: 9. From germline, CDR1 is SGHTA and CDR2 FQGTGA. CDR3 length: 17 residues.

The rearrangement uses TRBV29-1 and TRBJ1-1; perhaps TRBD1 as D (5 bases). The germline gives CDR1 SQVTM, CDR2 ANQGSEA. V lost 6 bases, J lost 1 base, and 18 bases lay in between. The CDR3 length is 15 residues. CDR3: CSVQQAGVANTEAFF. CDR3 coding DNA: TGCAGCGTCCAGCAAGCGGGGGTAGCGAACACTGAAGCTTTCTTT.

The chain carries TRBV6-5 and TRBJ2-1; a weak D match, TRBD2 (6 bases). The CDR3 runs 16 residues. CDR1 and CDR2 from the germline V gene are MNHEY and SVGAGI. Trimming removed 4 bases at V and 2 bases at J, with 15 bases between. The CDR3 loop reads CASSFRGSPPYNEQFF. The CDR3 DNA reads TGTGCCAGCAGTTTCCGGGGGTCACCGCCCTACAATGAGCAGTTCTTC.

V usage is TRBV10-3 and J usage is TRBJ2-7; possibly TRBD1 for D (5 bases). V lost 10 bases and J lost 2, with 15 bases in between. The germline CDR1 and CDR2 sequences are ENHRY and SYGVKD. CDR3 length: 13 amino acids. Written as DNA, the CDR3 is TGTGCCAACCGGCAGGGTGCGGCCTACGAGCAGTACTTC. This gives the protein CANRQGAAYEQYF.

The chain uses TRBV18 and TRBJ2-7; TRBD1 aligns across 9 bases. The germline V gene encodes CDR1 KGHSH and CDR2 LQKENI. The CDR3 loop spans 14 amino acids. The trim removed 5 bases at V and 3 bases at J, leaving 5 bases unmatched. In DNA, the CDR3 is TGTGCCAGCTCAACCACGGGACAGGGCTACGAGCAGTACTTC. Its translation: CASSTTGQGYEQYF.

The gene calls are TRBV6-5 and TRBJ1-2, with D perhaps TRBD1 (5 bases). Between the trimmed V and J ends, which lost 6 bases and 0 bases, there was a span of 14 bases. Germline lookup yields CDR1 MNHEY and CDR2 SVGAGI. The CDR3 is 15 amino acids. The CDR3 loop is CASRPRARANYGYTF. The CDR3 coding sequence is TGTGCCAGCAGGCCCAGGGCAAGGGCTAACTATGGCTACACCTTC.

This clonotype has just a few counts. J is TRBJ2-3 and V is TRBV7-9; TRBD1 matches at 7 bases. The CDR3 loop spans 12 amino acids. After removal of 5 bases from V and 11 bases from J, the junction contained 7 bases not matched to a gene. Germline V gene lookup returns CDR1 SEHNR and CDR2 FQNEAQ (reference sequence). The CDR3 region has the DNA TGTGCCAGCAGCGCGGACAGGCAGTTGCAGTATTTT. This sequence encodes CASSADRQLQYF.